This T cell receptor beta chain was found in a study of patients and donors after allogeneic stem cell transplantation (dated by TCRdb to 2018 to 2021). In the case of this clonotype: It lacks a known antigen. Base quality data are lacking; no much larger clone is found one base away.

Trimming accounts for 6 bases at V and 5 bases at J, while the number of junction bases matched to no gene is 6. The CDR3 runs 12 amino acids, cysteine and phenylalanine included. Only the CDR3 DNA stays, 36 bases, in frame from base 1. CDR1 and CDR2 are drawn from the germline V gene: SQVTM, ANQGSEA. The library came from RT-PCR. Instrument on record: NextSeq 550. In TCRdb, the public reads were trimmed at Q25 with fastp and aligned with MiXCR, with productive beta chains retained. Merged by CDR3 protein, the rows form single entries marked with the most common genes and DNA. The sample table records 90,000 to 130,000 distinct CDR3 sequences; around 35% of these occur just once. Together, the top ten hold 25% to 35% of the sample.

The sample taken for sequencing was blood, either unsorted or a sorted T cell fraction (not recorded which). Recombination joined TRBV29-1 with TRBJ2-5, with 7 middle bases fitting TRBD1. The TCR originated in a human donor who was either an allogeneic HSCT recipient or a stem cell or donor lymphocyte infusion donor (not recorded which). It is not recorded whose cells these are; they may come from a transplant donor. The CDR3 is CSVATGAETQYF. Read as DNA, the sequence is TGCAGCGTGGCCACAGGGGCCGAGACCCAGTACTTC.